The clone carrying this T cell receptor (beta chain) was seen more than once but under ten times. Its antigen is undetermined. This specimen comes from a study of CD8 T cells in ankylosing spondylitis. Whole-study findings and limits: Enrichment of disease-linked clones was reportedly significant in matched ankylosing spondylitis synovial fluid. Ankylosing spondylitis blood appeared to carry a characteristic TCR beta motif of roughly eight highly homologous variants.

Trimming removed 4 bases at V and 4 bases at J, with 9 bases between. CDR1 and CDR2 (germline): SQVTM, ANQGSEA. The length of the CDR3 is 12 residues. Each CDR3 protein is one row after TCRdb ran MiXCR on the 5' RACE reads. The sample records about 24,000 distinct CDR3 sequences, 17% being singletons. Source material: blood. The sequence derives from a male donor with ankylosing spondylitis or in good health (not recorded which). The rearrangement joins TRBV29-1 to TRBJ2-3; D perhaps matches TRBD1 (6 bases). CDR3 in amino acids: CSVGGTPDTQYF. The CDR3 nucleotides are TGCAGCGTTGGGGGGACACCAGATACGCAGTATTTT.